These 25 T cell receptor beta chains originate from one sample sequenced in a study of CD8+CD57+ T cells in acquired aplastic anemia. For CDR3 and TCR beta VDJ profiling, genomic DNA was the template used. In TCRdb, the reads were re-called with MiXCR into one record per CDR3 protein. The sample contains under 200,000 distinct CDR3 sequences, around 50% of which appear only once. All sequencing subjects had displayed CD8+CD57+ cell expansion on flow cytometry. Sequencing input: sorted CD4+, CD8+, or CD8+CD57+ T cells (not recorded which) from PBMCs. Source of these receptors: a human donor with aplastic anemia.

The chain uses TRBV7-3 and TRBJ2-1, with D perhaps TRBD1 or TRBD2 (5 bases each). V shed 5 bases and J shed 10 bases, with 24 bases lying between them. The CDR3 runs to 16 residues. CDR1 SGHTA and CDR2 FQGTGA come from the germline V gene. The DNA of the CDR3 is TGTGCCAGCAGCCGGACAACGGGGCAGGGACGGGTGGAGCAGTTCTTC. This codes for CASSRTTGQGRVEQFF.

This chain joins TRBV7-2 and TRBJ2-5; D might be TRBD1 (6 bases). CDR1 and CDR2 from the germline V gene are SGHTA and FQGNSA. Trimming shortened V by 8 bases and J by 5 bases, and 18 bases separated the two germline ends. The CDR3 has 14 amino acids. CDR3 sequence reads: CASARAGAGETQYF. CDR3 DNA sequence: TGTGCCAGCGCGAGGGCAGGGGCCGGGGAGACCCAGTACTTC.

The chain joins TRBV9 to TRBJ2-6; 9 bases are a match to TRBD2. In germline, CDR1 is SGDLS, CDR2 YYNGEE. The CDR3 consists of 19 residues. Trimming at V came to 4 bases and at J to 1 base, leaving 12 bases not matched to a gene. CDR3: CASSPLAGRGSSGANVLTF. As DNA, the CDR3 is TGTGCCAGCAGCCCCCTAGCGGGACGCGGGTCTTCTGGGGCCAACGTCCTGACTTTC. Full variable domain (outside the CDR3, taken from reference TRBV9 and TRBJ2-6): DSGVTQTPKHLITATGQRVTLRCSPRSGDLSVYWYQQSLDQGLQFLIQYYNGEERAKGNILERFSAQQFPDLHSELNLSSLELGDSALYFCASSPLAGRGSSGANVLTFGAGSRLTVL.

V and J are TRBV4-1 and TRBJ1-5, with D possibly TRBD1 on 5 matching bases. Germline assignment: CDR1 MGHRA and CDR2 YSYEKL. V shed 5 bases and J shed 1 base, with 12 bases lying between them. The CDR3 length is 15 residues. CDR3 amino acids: CASSKWGESNQPQHF. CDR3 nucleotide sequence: TGCGCCAGCAGCAAGTGGGGGGAGAGCAATCAGCCCCAGCATTTT.

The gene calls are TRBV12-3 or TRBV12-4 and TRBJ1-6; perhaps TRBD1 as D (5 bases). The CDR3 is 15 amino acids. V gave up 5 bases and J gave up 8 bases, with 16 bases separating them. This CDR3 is CASSEGLSGHSPLHF. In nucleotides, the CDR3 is TGTGCCAGCAGTGAAGGCCTCTCGGGGCATTCACCCCTCCACTTT.

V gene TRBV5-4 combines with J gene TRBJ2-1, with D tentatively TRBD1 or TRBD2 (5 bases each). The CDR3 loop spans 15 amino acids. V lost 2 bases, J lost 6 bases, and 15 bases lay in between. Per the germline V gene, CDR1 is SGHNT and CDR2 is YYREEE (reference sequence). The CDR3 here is CASSFPGGSVNEQFF. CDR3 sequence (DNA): TGTGCCAGCAGCTTTCCTGGGGGATCTGTCAATGAGCAGTTCTTC.

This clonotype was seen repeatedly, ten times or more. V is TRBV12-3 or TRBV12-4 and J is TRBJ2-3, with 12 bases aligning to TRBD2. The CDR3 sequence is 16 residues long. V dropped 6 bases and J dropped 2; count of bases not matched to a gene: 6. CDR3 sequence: CASSPGLAGPTDTQYF. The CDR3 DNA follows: TGTGCCAGCAGCCCCGGACTAGCGGGACCCACAGATACGCAGTATTTT.

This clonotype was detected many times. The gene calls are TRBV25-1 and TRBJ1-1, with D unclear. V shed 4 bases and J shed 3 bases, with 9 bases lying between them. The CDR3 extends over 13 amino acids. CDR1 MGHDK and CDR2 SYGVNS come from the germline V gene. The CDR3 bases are TGTGCCAGCAGTGGCAGAGGCTACACTGAAGCTTTCTTT. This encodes CASSGRGYTEAFF.

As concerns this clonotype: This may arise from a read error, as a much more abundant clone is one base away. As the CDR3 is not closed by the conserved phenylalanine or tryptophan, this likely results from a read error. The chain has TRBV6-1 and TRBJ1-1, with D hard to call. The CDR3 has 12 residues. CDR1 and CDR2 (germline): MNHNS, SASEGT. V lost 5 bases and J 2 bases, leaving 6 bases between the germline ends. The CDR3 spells CASSRPNTEAFS. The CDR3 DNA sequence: TGTGCCAGCAGTCGACCCAACACTGAAGCTTTCTCT.

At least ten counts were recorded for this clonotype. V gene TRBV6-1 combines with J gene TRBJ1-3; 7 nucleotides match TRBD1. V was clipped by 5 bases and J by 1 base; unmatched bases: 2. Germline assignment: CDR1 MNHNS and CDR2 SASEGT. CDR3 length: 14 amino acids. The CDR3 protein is CASSRQGSGNTIYF. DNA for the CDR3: TGTGCCAGCAGTCGACAGGGATCTGGAAACACCATATATTTT.

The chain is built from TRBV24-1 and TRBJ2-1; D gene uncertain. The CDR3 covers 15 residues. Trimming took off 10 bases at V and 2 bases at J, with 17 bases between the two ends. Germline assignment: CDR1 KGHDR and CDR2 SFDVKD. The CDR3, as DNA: TGTGCCACGAGTCCTGCCGAGAGCCCCTACAATGAGCAGTTCTTC. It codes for CATSPAESPYNEQFF.

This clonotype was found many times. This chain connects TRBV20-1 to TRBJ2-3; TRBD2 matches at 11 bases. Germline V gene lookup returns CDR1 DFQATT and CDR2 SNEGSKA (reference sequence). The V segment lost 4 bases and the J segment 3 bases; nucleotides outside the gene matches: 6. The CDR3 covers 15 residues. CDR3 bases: TGCAGTGCTACCCCAACTAGCGGGAGAACAGATACGCAGTATTTT. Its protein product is CSATPTSGRTDTQYF.

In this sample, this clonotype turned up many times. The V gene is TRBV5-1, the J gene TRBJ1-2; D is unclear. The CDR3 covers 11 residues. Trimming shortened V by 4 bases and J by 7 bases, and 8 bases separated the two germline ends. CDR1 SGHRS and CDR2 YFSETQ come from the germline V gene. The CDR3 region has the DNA TGCGCCAGCAGCACCGAGGCTGGCTACACCTTC. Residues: CASSTEAGYTF.

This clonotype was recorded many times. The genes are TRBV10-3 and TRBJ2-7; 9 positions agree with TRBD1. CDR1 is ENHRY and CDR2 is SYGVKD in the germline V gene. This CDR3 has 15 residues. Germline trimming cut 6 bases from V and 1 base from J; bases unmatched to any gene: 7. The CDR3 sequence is CAIRGGQGESYEQYF. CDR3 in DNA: TGTGCCATCAGGGGGGGACAGGGCGAGTCCTACGAGCAGTACTTC.

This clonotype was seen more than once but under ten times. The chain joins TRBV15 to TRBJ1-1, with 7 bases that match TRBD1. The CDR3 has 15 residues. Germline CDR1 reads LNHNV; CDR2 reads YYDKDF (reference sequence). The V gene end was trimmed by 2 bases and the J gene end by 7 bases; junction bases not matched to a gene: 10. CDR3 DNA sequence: TGTGCCACCAGCAGAAACACCGGGACAGCTCTTGAAGCTTTCTTT. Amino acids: CATSRNTGTALEAFF.

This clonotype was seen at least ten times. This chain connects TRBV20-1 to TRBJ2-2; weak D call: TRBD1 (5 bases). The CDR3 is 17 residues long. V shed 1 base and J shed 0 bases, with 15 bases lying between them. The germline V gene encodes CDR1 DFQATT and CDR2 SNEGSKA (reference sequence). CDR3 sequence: CSARVLQTVANTGELFF. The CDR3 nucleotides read TGCAGTGCTAGAGTCCTACAGACAGTCGCGAACACCGGGGAGCTGTTTTTT.

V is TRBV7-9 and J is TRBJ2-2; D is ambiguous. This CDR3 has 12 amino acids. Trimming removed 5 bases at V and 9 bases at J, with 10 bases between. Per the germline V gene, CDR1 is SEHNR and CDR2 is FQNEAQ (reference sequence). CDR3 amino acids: CASSLNDRELFF. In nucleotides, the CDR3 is TGTGCCAGCAGCCTCAATGACCGGGAGCTGTTTTTT.

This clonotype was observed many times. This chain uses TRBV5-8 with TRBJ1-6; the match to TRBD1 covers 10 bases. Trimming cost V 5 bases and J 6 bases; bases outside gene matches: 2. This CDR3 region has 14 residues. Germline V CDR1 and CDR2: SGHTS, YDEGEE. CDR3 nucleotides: TGTGCCAGCAGAGGGACAGGGGCTAATTCACCCCTCCACTTT. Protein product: CASRGTGANSPLHF.

The CDR3 coding sequence is TGCAGTGCTAGAGATCAGGAGCCGTATGAGCAGTTCTTC. Its translation: CSARDQEPYEQFF. V usage is TRBV20-1 and J usage is TRBJ2-1; D is uncertain. This CDR3 is built from 13 residues. Deletions cut 0 bases from V and 8 bases from J, with 11 bases between. Germline values: CDR1 DFQATT, CDR2 SNEGSKA (reference sequence).

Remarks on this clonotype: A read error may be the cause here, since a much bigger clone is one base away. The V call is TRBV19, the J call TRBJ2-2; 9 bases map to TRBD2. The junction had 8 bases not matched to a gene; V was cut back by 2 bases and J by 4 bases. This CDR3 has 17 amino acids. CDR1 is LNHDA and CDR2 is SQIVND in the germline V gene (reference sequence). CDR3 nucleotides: TGTGCCAGTAGTATAATTAGCGGGAGACAGAGCACCGGGGAGCTGTTTTTT. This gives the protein CASSIISGRQSTGELFF.

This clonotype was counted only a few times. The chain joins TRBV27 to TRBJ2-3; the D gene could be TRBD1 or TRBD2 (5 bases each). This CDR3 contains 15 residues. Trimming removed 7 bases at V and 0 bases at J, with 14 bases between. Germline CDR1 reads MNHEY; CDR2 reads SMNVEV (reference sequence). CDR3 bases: TGTGCCAGCATAGCCCGGGACCTTAGCACAGATACGCAGTATTTT. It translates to CASIARDLSTDTQYF.

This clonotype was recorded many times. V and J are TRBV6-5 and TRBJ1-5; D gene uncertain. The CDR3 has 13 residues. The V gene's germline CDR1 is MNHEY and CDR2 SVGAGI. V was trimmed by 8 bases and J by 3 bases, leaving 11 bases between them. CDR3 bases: TGTGCCAGCGCCACCAGTTTCAATCAGCCCCAGCATTTT. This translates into CASATSFNQPQHF.

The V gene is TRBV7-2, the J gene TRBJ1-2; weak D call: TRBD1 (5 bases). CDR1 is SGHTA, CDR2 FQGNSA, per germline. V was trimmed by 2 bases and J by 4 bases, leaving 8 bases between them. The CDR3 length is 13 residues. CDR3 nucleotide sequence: TGTGCCAGCAGCTTACCAACAGGCTATGGCTACACCTTC. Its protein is CASSLPTGYGYTF.

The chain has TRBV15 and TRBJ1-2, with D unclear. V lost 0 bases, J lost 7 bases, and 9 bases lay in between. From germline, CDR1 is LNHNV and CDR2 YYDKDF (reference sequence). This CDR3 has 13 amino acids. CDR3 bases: TGTGCCACCAGCAGAGATCATGGGTCTGGCTACACCTTC. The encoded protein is CATSRDHGSGYTF.

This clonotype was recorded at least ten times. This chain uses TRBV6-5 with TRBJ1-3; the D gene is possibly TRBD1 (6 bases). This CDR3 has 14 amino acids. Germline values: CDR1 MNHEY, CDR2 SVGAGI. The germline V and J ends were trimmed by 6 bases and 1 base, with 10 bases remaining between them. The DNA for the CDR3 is TGTGCCAGCAGAGGACAGCTTTCTGGAAACACCATATATTTT. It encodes CASRGQLSGNTIYF.